The count of the clone carrying this T cell receptor beta chain is one. Its antigen is undetermined. This sample was included in a study of cytomegalovirus exposure and HLA in healthy donors. Whole-study results and caveats: Reports indicate that TCR beta sequences accurately predicted the HLA-A and HLA-B alleles of most subjects. Analyses of presence and absence presupposed an approximately uniform sequencing depth across donors. When analyzed later, a missense DCLRE1C variant was found to be linked to TCR beta V- and J-gene trimming. Among the most significant clusters, several appeared linked to common viral pathogens in a later analysis.

Use of 60 Vbeta and 13 Jbeta primers characterized the PCR. The table came from immunoSEQ multiplex PCR; TCRdb's copy has only in-frame clones and leaves some out. The sample lists fewer than 150,000 clones; 70% to 80% were seen once. Germline lookup yields CDR1 LGHNA and CDR2 YNFKEQ. This CDR3 is 16 amino acids long. J lost 6 bases, V lost 1 base, and 7 bases had no gene match. What was sequenced was PBMCs. The TCR was taken from a man in his fifties in good health and CMV-seronegative. The V and J genes are TRBV4-2 and TRBJ2-7, with 12 bases fitting TRBD2. The CDR3 DNA reads TGTGCCAGCAGCCAAGCCTGGACTAGCGGGATCCGCGAGCAGTACTTC. This translates into CASSQAWTSGIREQYF.